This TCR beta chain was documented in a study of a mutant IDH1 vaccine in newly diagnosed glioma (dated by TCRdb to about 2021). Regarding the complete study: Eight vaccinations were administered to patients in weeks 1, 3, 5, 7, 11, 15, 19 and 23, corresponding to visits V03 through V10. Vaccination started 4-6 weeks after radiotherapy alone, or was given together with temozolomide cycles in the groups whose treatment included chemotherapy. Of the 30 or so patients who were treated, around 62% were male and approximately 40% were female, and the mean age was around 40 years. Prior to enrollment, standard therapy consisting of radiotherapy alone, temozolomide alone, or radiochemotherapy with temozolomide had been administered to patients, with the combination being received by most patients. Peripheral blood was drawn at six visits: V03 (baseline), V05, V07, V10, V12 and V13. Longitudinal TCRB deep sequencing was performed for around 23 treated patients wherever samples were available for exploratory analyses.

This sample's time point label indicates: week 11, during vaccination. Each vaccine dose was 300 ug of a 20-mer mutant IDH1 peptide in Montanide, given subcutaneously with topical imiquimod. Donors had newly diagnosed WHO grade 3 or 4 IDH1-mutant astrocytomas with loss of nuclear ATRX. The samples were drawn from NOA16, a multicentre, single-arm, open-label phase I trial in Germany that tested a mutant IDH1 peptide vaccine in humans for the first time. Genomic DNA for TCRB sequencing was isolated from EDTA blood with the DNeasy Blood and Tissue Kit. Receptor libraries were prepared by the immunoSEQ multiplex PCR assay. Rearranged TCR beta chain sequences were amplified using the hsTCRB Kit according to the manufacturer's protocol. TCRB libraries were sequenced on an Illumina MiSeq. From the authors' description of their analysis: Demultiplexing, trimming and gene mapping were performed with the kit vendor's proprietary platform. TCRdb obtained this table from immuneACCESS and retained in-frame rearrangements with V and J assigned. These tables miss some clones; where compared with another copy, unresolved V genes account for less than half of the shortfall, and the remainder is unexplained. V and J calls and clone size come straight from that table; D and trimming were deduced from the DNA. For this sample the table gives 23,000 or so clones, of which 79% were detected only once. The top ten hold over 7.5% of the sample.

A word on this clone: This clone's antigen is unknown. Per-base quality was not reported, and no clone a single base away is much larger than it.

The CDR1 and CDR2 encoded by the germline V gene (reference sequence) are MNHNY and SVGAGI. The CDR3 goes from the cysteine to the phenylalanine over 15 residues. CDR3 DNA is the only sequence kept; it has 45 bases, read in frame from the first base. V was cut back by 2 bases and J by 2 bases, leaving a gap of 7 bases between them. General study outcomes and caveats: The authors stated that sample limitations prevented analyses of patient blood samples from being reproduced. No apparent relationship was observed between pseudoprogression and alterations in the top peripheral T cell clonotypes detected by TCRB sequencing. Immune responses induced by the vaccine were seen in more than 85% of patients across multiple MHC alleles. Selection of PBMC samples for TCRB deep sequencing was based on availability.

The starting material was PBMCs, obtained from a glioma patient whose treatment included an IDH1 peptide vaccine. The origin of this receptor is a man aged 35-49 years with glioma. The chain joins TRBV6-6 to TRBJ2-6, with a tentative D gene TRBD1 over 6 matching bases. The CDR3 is CASSYEGAGANVLTF. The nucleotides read TGTGCCAGCAGTTACGAGGGGGCTGGGGCCAACGTCCTGACTTTC.